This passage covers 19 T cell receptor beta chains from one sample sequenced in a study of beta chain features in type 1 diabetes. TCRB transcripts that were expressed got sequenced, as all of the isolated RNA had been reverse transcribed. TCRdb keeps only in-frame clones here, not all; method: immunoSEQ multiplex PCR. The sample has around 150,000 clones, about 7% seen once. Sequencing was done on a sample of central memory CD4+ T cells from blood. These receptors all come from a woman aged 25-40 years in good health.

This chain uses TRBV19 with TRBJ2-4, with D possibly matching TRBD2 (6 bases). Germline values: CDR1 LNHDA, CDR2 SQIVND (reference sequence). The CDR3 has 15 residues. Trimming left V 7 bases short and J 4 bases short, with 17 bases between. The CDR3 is CASTPLTGRKNIQYF. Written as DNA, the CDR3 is TGTGCCAGTACTCCACTAACCGGGAGAAAAAACATTCAGTACTTC.

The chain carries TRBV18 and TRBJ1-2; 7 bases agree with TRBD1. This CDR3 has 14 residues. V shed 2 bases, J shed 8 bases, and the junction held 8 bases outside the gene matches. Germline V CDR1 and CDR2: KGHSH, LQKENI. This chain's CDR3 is CASSPTGANLGYTF. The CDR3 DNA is TGTGCCAGCTCACCAACAGGGGCTAATTTGGGCTACACCTTC.

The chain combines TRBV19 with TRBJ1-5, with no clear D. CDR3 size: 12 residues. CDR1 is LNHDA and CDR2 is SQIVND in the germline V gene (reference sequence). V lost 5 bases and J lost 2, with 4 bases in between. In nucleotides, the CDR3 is TGTGCCAGTAGTCCGGGCAATCAGCCCCAGCATTTT. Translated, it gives CASSPGNQPQHF.

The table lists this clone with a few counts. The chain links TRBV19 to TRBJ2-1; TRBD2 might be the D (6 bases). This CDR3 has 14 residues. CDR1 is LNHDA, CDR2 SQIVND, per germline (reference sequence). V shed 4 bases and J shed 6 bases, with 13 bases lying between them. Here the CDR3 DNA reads TGTGCCAGTAGTACAAGACTAGTGGGCAATGAGCAGTTCTTC. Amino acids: CASSTRLVGNEQFF.

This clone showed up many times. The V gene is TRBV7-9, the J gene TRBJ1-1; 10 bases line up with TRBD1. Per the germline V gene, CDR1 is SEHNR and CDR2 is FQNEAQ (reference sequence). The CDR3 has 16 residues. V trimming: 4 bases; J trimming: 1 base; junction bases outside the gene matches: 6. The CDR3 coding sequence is TGTGCCAGCAGCTCGAGGGGACAGGGGAAGAACACTGAAGCTTTCTTT. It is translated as CASSSRGQGKNTEAFF.

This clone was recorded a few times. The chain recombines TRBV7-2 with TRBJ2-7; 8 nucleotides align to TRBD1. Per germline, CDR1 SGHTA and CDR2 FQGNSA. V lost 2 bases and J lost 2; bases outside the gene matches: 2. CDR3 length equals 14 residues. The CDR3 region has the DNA TGTGCCAGCAGCTTAACGGGACAGGCCTACGAGCAGTACTTC. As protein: CASSLTGQAYEQYF.

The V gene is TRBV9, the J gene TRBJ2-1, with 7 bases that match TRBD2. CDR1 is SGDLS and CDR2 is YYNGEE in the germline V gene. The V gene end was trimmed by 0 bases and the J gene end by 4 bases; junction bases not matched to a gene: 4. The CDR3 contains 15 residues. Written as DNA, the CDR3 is TGTGCCAGCAGCGTAGAAAGCGGGATTTACAATGAGCAGTTCTTC. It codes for CASSVESGIYNEQFF.

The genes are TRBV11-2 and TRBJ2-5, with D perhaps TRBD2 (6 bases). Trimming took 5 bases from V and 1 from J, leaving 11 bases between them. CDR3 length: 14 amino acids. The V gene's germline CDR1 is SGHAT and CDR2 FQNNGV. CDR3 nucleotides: TGTGCCAGCAGCCCGCGACTAGTCCAAGAGACCCAGTACTTC. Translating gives CASSPRLVQETQYF.

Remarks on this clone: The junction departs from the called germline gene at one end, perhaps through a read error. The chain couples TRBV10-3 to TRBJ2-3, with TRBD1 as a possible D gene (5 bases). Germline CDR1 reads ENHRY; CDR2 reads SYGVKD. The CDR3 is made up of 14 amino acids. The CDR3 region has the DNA TGTGCCATCAGTGAGTCAAGGGGCACGGATACGCAGTATTTT. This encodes CAISESRGTDTQYF.

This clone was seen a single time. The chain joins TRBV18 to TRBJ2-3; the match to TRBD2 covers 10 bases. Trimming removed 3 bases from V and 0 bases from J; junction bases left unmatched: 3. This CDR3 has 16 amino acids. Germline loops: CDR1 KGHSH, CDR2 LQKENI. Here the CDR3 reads CASSPNSGRSTDTQYF. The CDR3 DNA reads TGTGCCAGCTCACCGAATAGCGGGAGGAGCACAGATACGCAGTATTTT.

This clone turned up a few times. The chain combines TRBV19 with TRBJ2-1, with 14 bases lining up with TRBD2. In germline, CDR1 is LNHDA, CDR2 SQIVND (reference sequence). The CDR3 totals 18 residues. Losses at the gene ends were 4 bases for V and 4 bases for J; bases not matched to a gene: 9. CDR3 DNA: TGTGCCAGTAGTACCCTCCCCGGACTAGCGGGAGGATACAATGAGCAGTTCTTC. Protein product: CASSTLPGLAGGYNEQFF.

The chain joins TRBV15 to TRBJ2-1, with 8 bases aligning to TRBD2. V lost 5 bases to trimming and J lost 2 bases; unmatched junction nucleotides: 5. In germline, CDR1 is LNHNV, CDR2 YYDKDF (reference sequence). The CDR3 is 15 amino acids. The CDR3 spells CATSVTSGPYNEQFF. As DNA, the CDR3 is TGTGCCACCAGCGTAACTAGCGGCCCCTACAATGAGCAGTTCTTC.

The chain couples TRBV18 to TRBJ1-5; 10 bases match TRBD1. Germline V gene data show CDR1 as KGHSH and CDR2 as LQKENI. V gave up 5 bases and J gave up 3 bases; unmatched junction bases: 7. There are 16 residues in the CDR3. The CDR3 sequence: CASSAAGTGVNQPQHF. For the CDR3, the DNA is TGTGCCAGCTCAGCCGCCGGGACAGGGGTCAATCAGCCCCAGCATTTT.

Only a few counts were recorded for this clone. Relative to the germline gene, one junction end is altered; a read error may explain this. CDR3 amino acids: CASSLGPSTDTQYF. CDR3 nucleotide sequence: TGTGCCAGCAGCTTAGGTCCTAGCACGGATACGCAGTATTTT. J is TRBJ2-3 and V is TRBV7-9, with a possible D match to TRBD2 (5 bases). Germline lookup yields CDR1 SEHNR and CDR2 FQNEAQ (reference sequence). This CDR3 is 14 amino acids long.

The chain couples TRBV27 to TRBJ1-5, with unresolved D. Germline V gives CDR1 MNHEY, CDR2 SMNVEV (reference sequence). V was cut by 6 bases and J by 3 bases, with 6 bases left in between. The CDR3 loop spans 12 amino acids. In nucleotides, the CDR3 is TGTGCCAGCAGAAGCTTCAATCAGCCCCAGCATTTT. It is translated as CASRSFNQPQHF.

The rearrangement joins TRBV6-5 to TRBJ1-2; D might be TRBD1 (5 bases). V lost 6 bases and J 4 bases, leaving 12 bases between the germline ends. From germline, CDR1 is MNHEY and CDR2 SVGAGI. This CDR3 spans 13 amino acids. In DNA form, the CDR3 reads TGTGCCAGCAGCCCTATCGACAGCTATGGCTACACCTTC. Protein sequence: CASSPIDSYGYTF.

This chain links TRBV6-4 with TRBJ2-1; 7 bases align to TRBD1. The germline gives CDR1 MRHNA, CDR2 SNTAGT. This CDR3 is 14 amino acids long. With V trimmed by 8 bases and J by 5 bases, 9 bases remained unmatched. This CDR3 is CASLGQPCNNEQFF. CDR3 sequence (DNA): TGTGCCAGCTTGGGACAGCCTTGCAACAATGAGCAGTTCTTC.

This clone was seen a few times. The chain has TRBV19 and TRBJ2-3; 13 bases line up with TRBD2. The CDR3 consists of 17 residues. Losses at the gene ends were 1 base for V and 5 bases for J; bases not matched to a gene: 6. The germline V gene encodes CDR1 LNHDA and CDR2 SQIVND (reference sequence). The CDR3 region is CASSIGGLAGVGDTQYF. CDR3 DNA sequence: TGTGCCAGTAGTATAGGAGGACTAGCGGGAGTCGGAGATACGCAGTATTTT. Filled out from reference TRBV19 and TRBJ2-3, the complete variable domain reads DGGITQSPKYLFRKEGQNVTLSCEQNLNHDAMYWYRQDPGQGLRLIYYSQIVNDFQKGDIAEGYSVSREKKESFPLTVTSAQKNPTAFYLCASSIGGLAGVGDTQYFGPGTRLTVL.

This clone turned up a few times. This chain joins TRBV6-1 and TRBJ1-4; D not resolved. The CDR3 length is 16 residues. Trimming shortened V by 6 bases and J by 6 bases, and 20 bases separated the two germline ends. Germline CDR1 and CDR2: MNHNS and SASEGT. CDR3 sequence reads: CASRELRLSFDEKLFF. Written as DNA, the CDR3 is TGTGCCAGCAGAGAACTAAGACTGAGTTTTGATGAAAAACTGTTTTTT.